This TCR beta chain emerged from a study of response to subunit inactivated influenza vaccine. Study results and caveats: A suggestion made by the authors is that each seasonal influenza vaccination recruits few new T cells.

V trimming: 6 bases; J trimming: 8 bases; junction bases outside the gene matches: 11. The CDR3 runs 13 residues. Germline V gene data show CDR1 as DFQATT and CDR2 as SNEGSKA (reference sequence). TCRdb independently ran MiXCR on the RT-PCR reads; one entry per CDR3 protein. The sample holds approximately 230,000 distinct CDR3 sequences, 9% to 15% seen once. This clonotype appeared many times. Its antigen is still unknown. This specimen was non-naive T cells sorted from PBMCs, taken roughly 15 days before vaccination. This clonotype originated in a man aged 50 to 60 who received an inactivated influenza vaccine. J is TRBJ1-2 and V is TRBV20-1, with 8 bases fitting TRBD1. CDR3: CSAPPGQGQGYTF. The CDR3 nucleotides are TGCAGTGCCCCCCCCGGACAGGGTCAAGGCTACACCTTC.